What follows describes a single T cell receptor (beta chain). What it binds is unknown. The CDR3 has 16 residues. Trimming cost V 3 bases and J 8 bases, with 20 bases left between them. Germline V gene data show CDR1 as DFQATT and CDR2 as SNEGSKA (reference sequence). The protocol was immunoSEQ multiplex PCR, while the TCRdb copy is restricted to in-frame clones and leaves out a portion. The sample has fewer than 90,000 clones, 60% to 75% seen once; the top ten hold 5% to 6%. The data are from a study of vaccination effects on CD4 cells after COVID-19. ViraFEST used viral peptide pools to expand antigen-specific CD4+ T cells before sequencing. Once cultured for roughly ten days, the cells underwent separation to obtain CD4+ T cells. A positive SARS-CoV-2 PCR test fell between March and December 2020.

Sequencing was performed on CD4+ T cells from PBMCs cultured with HIV peptides, taken before COVID-19 vaccination. Specified subset: HIV-1 Nef peptide pool negative control/reference culture. The V call is TRBV20-1, the J call TRBJ1-6; D perhaps matches TRBD1 (5 bases). The TCR originated in a human donor who had a prior SARS-CoV-2 infection. The CDR3 coding sequence is TGCAGTGCTAGTCGAGCGCAGGGTCTCAAGGATTCACCCCTCCACTTT. As protein: CSASRAQGLKDSPLHF.